The rows below give T cell receptor beta chains drawn from one sample of a study of blood T cell repertoires in COVID-19. Sequencing used immunoSEQ multiplex PCR; TCRdb keeps in-frame clones, though not all of them. This table has roughly 300,000 clones, approximately 89% appearing once. The specimen sequenced was peripheral blood. Receptors were obtained from a woman aged 25 to 39 with COVID-19, enrolled during active disease. Both conserved end residues are part of each CDR3. D genes are given only for firm matches. Expanded clones get a size class; other rows say once, few or many, or leave the size out.

V gene	D gene	J gene	clone size	CDR3 protein	CDR3 DNA
TRBV2	-	TRBJ1-5	-	CASSVEVQPQHF	TGTGCCAGCAGTGTAGAAGTCCAGCCCCAGCATTTT
TRBV11-2	-	TRBJ1-6	-	CASSLQTEPNSPLHF	TGTGCCAGCAGCTTACAGACAGAGCCCAATTCACCCCTCCACTTT
TRBV19	-	TRBJ2-4	-	CASSISSREGDIQYF	TGTGCCAGTAGTATTTCTTCCAGGGAAGGGGACATTCAGTACTTC
TRBV27	-	TRBJ1-5	-	CASSSNREGQPQHF	TGTGCCAGCAGTTCCAACAGGGAGGGTCAGCCCCAGCATTTT
TRBV5-1	-	TRBJ1-1	-	CASSLVEDQLAFF	TGCGCCAGCAGCTTGGTAGAGGATCAATTGGCTTTCTTT
TRBV5-1	-	TRBJ2-3	-	CASSLALSGSADTQYF	TGCGCCAGCAGCTTGGCGTTAAGTGGGAGCGCAGATACGCAGTATTTT
TRBV5-1	TRBD2	TRBJ2-5	-	CASSFSGGQETQYF	TGCGCCAGCAGCTTTTCGGGGGGCCAAGAGACCCAGTACTTC
TRBV29-1	TRBD1	TRBJ1-1	once	CSVDPLSIRDRGTEAFF	TGCAGCGTTGATCCCTTATCGATCCGGGACAGGGGTACTGAAGCTTTCTTT
TRBV19	-	TRBJ1-4	-	CASSITGGEHEKLFF	TGTGCCAGTAGTATAACCGGAGGAGAACATGAAAAACTGTTTTTT
TRBV6-5	TRBD1	TRBJ1-5	-	CASSYSGGARLPQHF	TGTGCCAGCAGTTACTCAGGGGGCGCAAGGCTGCCCCAGCATTTT
TRBV28	-	TRBJ2-1	-	CASSPTEYAGLGLVFF	TGTGCCAGCAGTCCGACAGAGTATGCCGGGCTAGGGTTAGTGTTCTTC
TRBV19	-	TRBJ1-3	-	CASSIDRPSSGNTIYF	TGTGCCAGTAGTATCGACAGACCGAGCTCTGGAAACACCATATATTTT
TRBV2	-	TRBJ2-1	-	CASSEEAGNEQFF	TGTGCCAGCAGTGAGGAAGCGGGTAATGAGCAGTTCTTC
TRBV14	TRBD1	TRBJ1-1	-	CASSPRDRGRTEAFF	TGTGCCAGCAGCCCCCGGGACAGGGGGCGAACTGAAGCTTTCTTT
TRBV5-1	TRBD1	TRBJ1-1	-	CASSGGTENTEAFF	TGCGCCAGCAGCGGCGGGACAGAAAACACTGAAGCTTTCTTT
TRBV19	-	TRBJ1-3	-	CASSNGAGSGNTIYF	TGTGCCAGTAGTAATGGGGCTGGGTCTGGAAACACCATATATTTT
TRBV7-2	-	TRBJ1-2	-	CASSLGQISYGYTF	TGTGCCAGCAGCTTAGGACAAATAAGCTATGGCTACACCTTC
TRBV2	-	TRBJ1-2	-	CASKEGLRGYTF	TGTGCCAGCAAGGAGGGCCTCCGTGGCTACACCTTC
TRBV6-2/TRBV6-3	-	TRBJ2-5	-	CASSGRGETQYF	TGTGCCAGCAGTGGACGGGGGGAGACCCAGTACTTC
TRBV19	-	TRBJ1-1	-	CASILSGGRGTEAFF	TGTGCCAGTATCCTATCGGGGGGGCGCGGCACTGAAGCTTTCTTT
TRBV5-1	-	TRBJ1-2	-	CASSLDRRSYGYTF	TGCGCCAGCAGCTTGGACAGACGAAGCTATGGCTACACCTTC
TRBV3-1/TRBV3-2	-	TRBJ1-1	-	CASSQDLGRRAFF	TGTGCCAGCAGCCAAGATTTGGGGAGGCGAGCTTTCTTT
TRBV27	-	TRBJ1-1	-	CASSLITGTEAFF	TGTGCCAGCAGTTTAATTACGGGGACTGAAGCTTTCTTT
TRBV7-9	TRBD1	TRBJ1-2	-	CASSLTGGGYTF	TGTGCCAGCAGCTTAACAGGGGGCGGCTACACCTTC
TRBV5-8	-	TRBJ2-3	-	CASSSRVVTQYF	TGTGCCAGCAGCTCTCGGGTGGTGACGCAGTATTTT
TRBV7-2	TRBD1	TRBJ2-7	-	CASSLTGVAYEQYF	TGTGCCAGCAGCTTAACAGGGGTTGCCTACGAGCAGTACTTC
TRBV6-2/TRBV6-3	-	TRBJ1-5	-	CASSYGADNQPQHF	TGTGCCAGCAGTTACGGGGCAGACAATCAGCCCCAGCATTTT
TRBV12-3/TRBV12-4	-	TRBJ2-1	-	CASRRRLEAEQFF	TGTGCCAGCAGACGCCGACTGGAGGCGGAGCAGTTCTTC
TRBV4-1	-	TRBJ2-1	-	CASSQDYFNEQFF	TGCGCCAGCAGCCAAGACTACTTCAATGAGCAGTTCTTC
TRBV6-2/TRBV6-3	-	TRBJ1-5	-	CASSLAGAGNQPQHF	TGTGCCAGCAGTTTGGCGGGGGCGGGCAATCAGCCCCAGCATTTT
TRBV19	-	TRBJ2-7	-	CASSIGRDYEQYF	TGTGCCAGTAGTATAGGGCGGGACTACGAGCAGTACTTC
TRBV19	-	TRBJ1-2	-	CASSRTTEGYTF	TGTGCCAGTAGTAGGACAACCGAGGGCTACACCTTC
TRBV4-1	TRBD1	TRBJ1-3	-	CASSQGIGQGAGNTIYF	TGCGCCAGCAGCCAAGGAATCGGACAGGGGGCTGGAAACACCATATATTTT